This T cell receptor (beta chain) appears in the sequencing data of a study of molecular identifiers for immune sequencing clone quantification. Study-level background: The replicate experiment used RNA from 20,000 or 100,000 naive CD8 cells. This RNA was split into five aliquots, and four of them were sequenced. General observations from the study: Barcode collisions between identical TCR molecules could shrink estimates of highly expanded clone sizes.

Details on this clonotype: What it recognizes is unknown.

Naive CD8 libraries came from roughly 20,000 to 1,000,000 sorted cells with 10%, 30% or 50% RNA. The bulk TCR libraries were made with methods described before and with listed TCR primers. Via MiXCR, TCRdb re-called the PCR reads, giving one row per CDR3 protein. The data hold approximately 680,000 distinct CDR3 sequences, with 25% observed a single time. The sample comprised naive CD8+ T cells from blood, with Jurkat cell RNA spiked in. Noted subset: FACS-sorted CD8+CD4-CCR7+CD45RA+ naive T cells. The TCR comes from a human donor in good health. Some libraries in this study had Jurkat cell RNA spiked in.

The CDR3 region is CATSDGEGGDTGELFF. CDR3 in DNA: TGTGCCACCAGCGATGGGGAGGGGGGTGACACCGGGGAGCTGTTTTTT. This rearrangement joins TRBV15 to TRBJ2-2, with a weak D call TRBD2 (7 bases). Germline CDR1 is LNHNV and CDR2 is YYDKDF (reference sequence). The CDR3 loop spans 16 amino acids. V was pared by 5 bases and J by 3 bases, with 16 bases between.